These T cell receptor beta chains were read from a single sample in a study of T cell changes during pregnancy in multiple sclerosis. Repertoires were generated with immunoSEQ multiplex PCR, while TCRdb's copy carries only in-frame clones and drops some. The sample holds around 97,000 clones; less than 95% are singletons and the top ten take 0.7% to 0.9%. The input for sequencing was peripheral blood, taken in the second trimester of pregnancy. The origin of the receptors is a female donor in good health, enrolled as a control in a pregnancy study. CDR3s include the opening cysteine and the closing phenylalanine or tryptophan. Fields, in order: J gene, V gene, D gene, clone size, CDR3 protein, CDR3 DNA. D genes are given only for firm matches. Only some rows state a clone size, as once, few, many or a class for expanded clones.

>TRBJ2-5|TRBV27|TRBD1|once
CASSSQGAQETQYF
TGTGCCAGCAGTTCCCAGGGGGCCCAAGAGACCCAGTACTTC
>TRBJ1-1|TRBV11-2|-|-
CASSFVHSEAFF
TGTGCCAGCAGCTTCGTCCACTCTGAAGCTTTCTTT
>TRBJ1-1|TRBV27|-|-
CASAHPSGVLGAFF
TGTGCCAGCGCCCACCCATCGGGGGTTCTAGGGGCTTTCTTT
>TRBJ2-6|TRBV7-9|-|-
CASSWGGSGANVLTF
TGTGCCAGCAGCTGGGGAGGCTCTGGGGCCAACGTCCTGACTTTC
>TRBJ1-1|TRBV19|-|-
CASSPGTPNTEAFF
TGTGCCAGTAGTCCCGGGACACCGAACACTGAAGCTTTCTTT
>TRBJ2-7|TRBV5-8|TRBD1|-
CASSNPGQGAYEQYF
TGTGCCAGCAGCAACCCGGGACAGGGGGCCTACGAGCAGTACTTC
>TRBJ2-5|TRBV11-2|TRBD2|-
CASRPLGGGIQETQYF
TGTGCCAGCAGACCCCTCGGGGGGGGGATACAAGAGACCCAGTACTTC
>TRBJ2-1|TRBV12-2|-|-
CASRQTGMSSYNEQFF
TGTGCAAGTCGCCAGACAGGGATGAGCTCCTACAATGAGCAGTTCTTC
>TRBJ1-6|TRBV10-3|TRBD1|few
CAINEDRAWSPLHF
TGTGCCATCAATGAGGACAGGGCCTGGTCACCCCTCCACTTT
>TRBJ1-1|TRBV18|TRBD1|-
CASSPGDSEAFF
TGTGCCAGCTCACCAGGGGACAGCGAAGCTTTCTTT
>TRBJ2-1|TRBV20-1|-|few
CSVQTVDEQFF
TGCAGTGTACAGACAGTCGATGAGCAGTTCTTC
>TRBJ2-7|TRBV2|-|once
CASTGIGEQYF
TGTGCCAGCACCGGGATCGGCGAGCAGTACTTC
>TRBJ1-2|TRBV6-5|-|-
CASSYSGGTNYGYTF
TGTGCCAGCAGTTACTCTGGGGGCACTAACTATGGCTACACCTTC
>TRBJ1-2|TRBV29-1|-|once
CSGYVAEAGGASYGYTF
TGCAGCGGGTATGTTGCTGAGGCGGGGGGCGCGAGCTATGGCTACACCTTC
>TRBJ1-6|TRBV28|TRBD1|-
CASSPTGVGGSPLHF
TGTGCCAGCAGTCCTACAGGGGTGGGGGGTTCACCCCTCCACTTT
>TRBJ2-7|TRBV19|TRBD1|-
CASSRVQGAQKDEQYF
TGTGCCAGTAGTAGAGTACAGGGGGCCCAAAAGGACGAGCAGTACTTC
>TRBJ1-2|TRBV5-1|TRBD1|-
CASSSGQDYGYTF
TGCGCCAGCAGCTCGGGACAGGACTATGGCTACACCTTC
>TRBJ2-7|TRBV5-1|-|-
CASSLVAGKEQYF
TGCGCCAGCAGCTTGGTTGCAGGGAAGGAACAGTACTTC
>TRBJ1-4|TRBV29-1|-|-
CSVEWRTATNEKLFF
TGCAGCGTTGAATGGAGAACCGCAACTAATGAAAAACTGTTTTTT
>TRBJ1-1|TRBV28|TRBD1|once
CASSWVEGQGRTEAFF
TGTGCCAGCAGTTGGGTAGAGGGACAGGGGAGGACTGAAGCTTTCTTT
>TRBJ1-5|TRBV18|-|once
CASSSQGSNQPQHF
TGTGCCAGCTCATCGCAGGGAAGCAATCAGCCCCAGCATTTT
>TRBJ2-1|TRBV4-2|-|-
CASSQGGLMEEQFF
TGTGCCAGCAGCCAAGGAGGACTCATGGAGGAGCAGTTCTTC
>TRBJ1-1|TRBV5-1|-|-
CASSPTPRQHMNTEAFF
TGCGCCAGCAGCCCAACGCCCCGACAGCACATGAACACTGAAGCTTTCTTT
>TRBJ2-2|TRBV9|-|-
CASSFGGGQMNTGELFF
TGTGCCAGCAGCTTCGGGGGGGGACAGATGAACACCGGGGAGCTGTTTTTT
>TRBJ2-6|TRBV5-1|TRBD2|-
CASSFGGASSGANVLTF
TGCGCCAGCAGCTTCGGGGGGGCAAGCTCTGGGGCCAACGTCCTGACTTTC
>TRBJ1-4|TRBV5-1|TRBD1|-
CASSEDREEEKLFF
TGCGCCAGCAGCGAAGACAGGGAGGAAGAAAAACTGTTTTTT
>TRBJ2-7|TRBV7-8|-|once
CASSPSGRASSYEQYF
TGTGCCAGCAGTCCAAGTGGGCGCGCGAGCTCCTACGAGCAGTACTTC
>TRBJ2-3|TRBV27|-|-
CASSLQGGTDTQYF
TGTGCCAGCAGTTTACAGGGGGGAACAGATACGCAGTATTTT
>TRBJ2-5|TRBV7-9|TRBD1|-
CASSPPGQAQETQYF
TGTGCCAGCAGCCCCCCGGGACAGGCACAAGAGACCCAGTACTTC
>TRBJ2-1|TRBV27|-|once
CASSDPGQTFFF
TGTGCCAGCAGTGACCCGGGACAAACTTTTTTCTTC
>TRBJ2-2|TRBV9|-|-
CASSVATNTGELFF
TGTGCCAGCAGCGTAGCCACGAACACCGGGGAGCTGTTTTTT
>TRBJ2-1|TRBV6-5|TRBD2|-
CASGTSGYNEQFF
TGTGCCAGCGGGACTAGCGGGTACAATGAGCAGTTCTTC
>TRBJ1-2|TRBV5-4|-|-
CASSFSGGSGYTF
TGTGCCAGCAGCTTCTCCGGAGGGTCGGGCTACACCTTC
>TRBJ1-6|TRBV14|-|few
CASSPPHSTNSYNSPLHF
TGTGCCAGCAGCCCGCCCCACAGCACCAACTCCTATAATTCACCCCTCCACTTT